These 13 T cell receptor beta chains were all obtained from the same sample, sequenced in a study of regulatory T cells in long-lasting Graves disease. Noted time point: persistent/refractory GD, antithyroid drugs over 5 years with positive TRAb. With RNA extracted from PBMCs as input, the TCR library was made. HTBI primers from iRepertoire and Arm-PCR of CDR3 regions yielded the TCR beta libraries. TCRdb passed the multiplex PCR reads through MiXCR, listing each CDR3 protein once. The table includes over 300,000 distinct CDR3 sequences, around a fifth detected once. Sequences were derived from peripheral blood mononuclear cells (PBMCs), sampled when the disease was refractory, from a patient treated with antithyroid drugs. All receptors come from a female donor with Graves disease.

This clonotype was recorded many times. CDR3 sequence reads: CATSRDRWRQVNLNTEAFF. For the CDR3, the DNA is TGTGCCACCAGCAGAGATCGTTGGAGGCAGGTAAACTTGAACACTGAAGCTTTCTTT. V and J are TRBV15 and TRBJ1-1; D not resolved. The CDR3 contains 19 residues. Deletions cut 0 bases from V and 0 bases from J, with 20 bases between. Germline assignment: CDR1 LNHNV and CDR2 YYDKDF (reference sequence).

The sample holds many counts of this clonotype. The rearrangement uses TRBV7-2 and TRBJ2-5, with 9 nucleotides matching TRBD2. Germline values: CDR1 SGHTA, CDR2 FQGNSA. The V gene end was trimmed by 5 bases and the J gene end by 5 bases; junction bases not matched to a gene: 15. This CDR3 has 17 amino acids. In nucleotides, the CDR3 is TGTGCCAGCAGCCACCGCCCCCTGGCGGGGGGGCCGGAGACCCAGTACTTC. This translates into CASSHRPLAGGPETQYF. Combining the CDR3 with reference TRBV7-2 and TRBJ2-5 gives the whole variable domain GAGVSQSPSNKVTEKGKDVELRCDPISGHTALYWYRQSLGQGLEFLIYFQGNSAPDKSGLPSDRFSAERTGGSVSTLTIQRTQQEDSAVYLCASSHRPLAGGPETQYFGPGTRLLVL.

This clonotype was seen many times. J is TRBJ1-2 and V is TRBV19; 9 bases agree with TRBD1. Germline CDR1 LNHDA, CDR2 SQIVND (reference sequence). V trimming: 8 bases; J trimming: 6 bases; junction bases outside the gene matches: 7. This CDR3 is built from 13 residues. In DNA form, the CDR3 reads TGTGCCAGTGGAGCCGGGACAGGGAATGGCTACACCTTC. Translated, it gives CASGAGTGNGYTF.

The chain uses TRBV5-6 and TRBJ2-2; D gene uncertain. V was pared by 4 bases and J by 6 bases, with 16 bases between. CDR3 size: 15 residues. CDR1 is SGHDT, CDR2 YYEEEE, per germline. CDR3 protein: CASSPSPSWAGELFF. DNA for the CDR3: TGTGCCAGCAGCCCAAGCCCGAGTTGGGCCGGGGAGCTGTTTTTT.

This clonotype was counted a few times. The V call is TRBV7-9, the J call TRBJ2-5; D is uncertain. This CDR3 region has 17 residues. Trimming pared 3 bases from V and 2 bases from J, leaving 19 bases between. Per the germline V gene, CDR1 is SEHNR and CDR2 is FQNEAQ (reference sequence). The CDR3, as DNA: TGTGCCAGCAGCTTGGAAGGTCTCAACAGAATTCAAGAGACCCAGTACTTC. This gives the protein CASSLEGLNRIQETQYF.

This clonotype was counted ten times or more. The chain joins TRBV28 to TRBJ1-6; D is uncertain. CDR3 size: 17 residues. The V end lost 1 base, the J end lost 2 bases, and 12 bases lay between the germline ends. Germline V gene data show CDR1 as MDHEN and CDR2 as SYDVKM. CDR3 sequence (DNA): TGTGCCAGCAGTTTATATCTTGGGCGCACCTATAATTCACCCCTCCACTTT. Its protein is CASSLYLGRTYNSPLHF.

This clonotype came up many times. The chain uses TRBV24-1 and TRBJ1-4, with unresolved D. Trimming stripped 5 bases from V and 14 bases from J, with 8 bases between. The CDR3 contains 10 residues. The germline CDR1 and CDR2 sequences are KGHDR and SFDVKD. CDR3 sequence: CATSGHGLFF. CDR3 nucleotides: TGTGCCACCAGTGGGCACGGCCTGTTTTTT.

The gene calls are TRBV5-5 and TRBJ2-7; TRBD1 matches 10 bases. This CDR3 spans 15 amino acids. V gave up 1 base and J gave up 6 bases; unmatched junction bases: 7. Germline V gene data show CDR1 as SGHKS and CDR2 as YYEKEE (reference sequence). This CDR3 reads CASSLMGQGTSEQYF. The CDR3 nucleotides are TGTGCCAGCAGCTTGATGGGACAGGGGACTTCCGAGCAGTACTTC.

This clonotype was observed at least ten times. CDR3 coding DNA: TGCAGCGTGGCGCCGGGGGCGGTCGAGACCCAGTACTTC. Encoded protein: CSVAPGAVETQYF. The chain is built from TRBV29-1 and TRBJ2-5, with D possibly being TRBD1 or TRBD2 (6 bases each). The germline V gene encodes CDR1 SQVTM and CDR2 ANQGSEA. The CDR3 is 13 amino acids. The germline V and J ends were trimmed by 6 bases and 5 bases, with 16 bases remaining between them.

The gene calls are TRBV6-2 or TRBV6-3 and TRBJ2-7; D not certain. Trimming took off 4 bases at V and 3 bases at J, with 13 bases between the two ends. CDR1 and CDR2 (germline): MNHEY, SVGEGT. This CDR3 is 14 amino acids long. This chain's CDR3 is CASSLQTPGYEQYF. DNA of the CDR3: TGTGCCAGCAGTTTACAGACTCCCGGCTACGAGCAGTACTTC.

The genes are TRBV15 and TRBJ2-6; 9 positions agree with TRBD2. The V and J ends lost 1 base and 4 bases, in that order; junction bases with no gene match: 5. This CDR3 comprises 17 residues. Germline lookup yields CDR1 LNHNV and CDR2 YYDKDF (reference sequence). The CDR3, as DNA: TGTGCCACCAGCAGAGGGCTAGCGGGAACCGGGGCCAACGTCCTGACTTTC. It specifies CATSRGLAGTGANVLTF.

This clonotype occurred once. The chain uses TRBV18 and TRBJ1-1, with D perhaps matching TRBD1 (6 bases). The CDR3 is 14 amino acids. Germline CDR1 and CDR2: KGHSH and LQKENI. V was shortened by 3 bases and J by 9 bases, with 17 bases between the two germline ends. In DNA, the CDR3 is TGTGCCAGCTCACCCAGGGGTCGAAGGGCTCAAGCTTTCTTT. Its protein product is CASSPRGRRAQAFF.

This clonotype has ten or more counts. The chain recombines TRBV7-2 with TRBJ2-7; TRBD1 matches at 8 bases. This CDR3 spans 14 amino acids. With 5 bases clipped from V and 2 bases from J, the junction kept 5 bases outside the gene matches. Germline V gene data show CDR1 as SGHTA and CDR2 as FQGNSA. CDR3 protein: CASSGQGSTYEQYF. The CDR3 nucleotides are TGTGCCAGCAGCGGACAGGGATCAACCTACGAGCAGTACTTC. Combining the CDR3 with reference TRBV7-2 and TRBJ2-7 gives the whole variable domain GAGVSQSPSNKVTEKGKDVELRCDPISGHTALYWYRQSLGQGLEFLIYFQGNSAPDKSGLPSDRFSAERTGGSVSTLTIQRTQQEDSAVYLCASSGQGSTYEQYFGPGTRLTVT.